The next 5 T cell receptor beta chains were all read from a single sample in a study of blood T cell repertoires in COVID-19. Some clones are missing from TCRdb's copy, which holds only in-frame ones; the method was immunoSEQ multiplex PCR. This sample has some 140,000 clones; approximately 90% occur once, and the top ten carry more than 2%. The sequenced material came from peripheral blood. These receptors came from a man aged 70 or older with active COVID-19.

The rearrangement links TRBV5-1 to TRBJ2-5; D is perhaps TRBD1 (6 bases). Germline CDR1 SGHRS, CDR2 YFSETQ. The CDR3 totals 13 residues. V lost 4 bases, J lost 3 bases, and 10 bases lay in between. This chain's CDR3 is CASSTEGEETQYF. The CDR3 DNA is TGCGCCAGCAGCACCGAGGGGGAAGAGACCCAGTACTTC.

This chain links TRBV5-1 with TRBJ2-5; D might be TRBD1 (6 bases). The CDR3 length is 14 residues. CDR1 and CDR2 (germline): SGHRS, YFSETQ. The V end was cut by 3 bases, the J end by 2 bases, with 11 bases between. The CDR3 DNA reads as TGCGCCAGCAGCTGGGGTACAGGGCAAGAGACCCAGTACTTC. Amino acid sequence: CASSWGTGQETQYF.

The chain carries TRBV5-3 and TRBJ2-4, with 7 bases identical to TRBD1. TRBV5-3 is treated as an ORF (open reading frame) with a function not yet certain. Unmatched junction bases numbered 4, after V lost 4 bases and J lost 0 bases. The CDR3 covers 15 residues. In DNA form, the CDR3 reads TGTGCCAGAAGCCACGGGACAGTAGCCAAAAACATTCAGTACTTC. It specifies CARSHGTVAKNIQYF.

The chain uses TRBV10-1 and TRBJ2-4, with a tentative D call TRBD2 (6 bases). Germline-derived CDR1 and CDR2 are WNHNN and SYGVQD (reference sequence). Between the trimmed V and J ends, which lost 8 bases and 0 bases, there was a span of 14 bases. This CDR3 is 15 amino acids long. CDR3 sequence (DNA): TGCGCCAGCGTGGGGGACTCTTTAGCCAAAAACATTCAGTACTTC. It translates to CASVGDSLAKNIQYF.

The chain has TRBV29-1 and TRBJ2-1, with D maybe TRBD1 (6 bases). V dropped 4 bases and J dropped 4 bases, with 8 bases sitting between them. The germline V gene has CDR1 SQVTM and CDR2 ANQGSEA. This CDR3 is built from 12 residues. CDR3 DNA: TGCAGCGTTGGGGGGCCTTACAATGAGCAGTTCTTC. Translating it yields CSVGGPYNEQFF.